The text below deals with one T cell receptor beta chain. This entry belongs to a study of blood T cell repertoires in COVID-19. The CDR3 sequence is 14 residues long. The V and J ends lost 0 bases and 8 bases respectively, with 11 bases between them. In germline, CDR1 is MNHEY, CDR2 SVGAGI. TCRdb's table, derived via immunoSEQ multiplex PCR, lists solely in-frame clones and lacks some. The sample records about 49,000 clones, roughly 70% being singletons. Specimen: peripheral blood. This TCR derives from a woman between 65 and 79 years old with acute or convalescent COVID-19. The chain uses TRBV6-5 and TRBJ2-1, with TRBD2 as a possible D gene (6 bases). CDR3 bases: TGTGCCAGCAGTTACTCTGGAGGCGGGGATGAGCAGTTCTTC. Protein: CASSYSGGGDEQFF.